Reported below is one TCR beta chain. It has no known antigen specificity. Base qualities are not at hand, and no much larger clone is one base apart. In the prospective study, participants were roughly 18 to 100 years old, resided in around 25 geographic areas of the United States, and were enrolled through a virtual design. To assign participants to cohorts, the prospective study relied on clinical history that participants themselves reported in a screening survey and a study questionnaire. ImmuneRACE Cohort 3 recovered participants were defined by two consecutive negative NP/OP PCR tests, healthcare professional clearance, or symptom resolution. Each participant in the prospective study had whole blood, serum and a nasopharyngeal or oropharyngeal swab collected by mobile phlebotomists. Additional blood draws and questionnaires over an approximately 2-month period could optionally be provided by prospective study participants. Prospective study blood samples were shipped either frozen or at room temperature before DNA extraction.

The source of the sample is a study of blood T cell repertoires in COVID-19 (dated by TCRdb to between 2020 and 2021). For context, the study as a whole: The collaborator samples originated in the United States, Italy and Spain and spanned the acute and convalescent phases of COVID-19. The material from the prospective study consisted of cDNA or gDNA derived from T cells, B-cell-depleted T cells, or PBMCs. Nearly every sample came with metadata listing a de-identified subject ID, COVID-19 status, age in years and sex. Deeply sampled blood TCRbeta repertoires from subjects exposed to, actively infected with, or recovered from COVID-19 were included in the dataset. Where HLA class I and class II types were available, the types were taken from metadata supplied by the sample provider, not from assay-based typing. The samples were drawn from the first 160 participants of the ongoing ImmuneRACE study and from some 1,300 subjects provided by 6 global collaborators. The repertoires were made available in a free public database intended to serve as a resource for research on the immune response to SARS-CoV-2.

General conclusions and limits of the study: The quantity of clinical and demographic metadata differed by source and by participant and was supplied without curation.

CDR1 MDHEN and CDR2 SYDVKM were looked up in the germline V gene. The CDR3 has 16 amino acids, counting the end cysteine and phenylalanine. Only the CDR3 DNA is retained, 48 bases long and in frame from the first base. V is pared back by 2 bases and J by 2 bases, with 14 bases lying between the germline termini. TCRbeta CDR3 regions were amplified from genomic DNA by means of the immunoSEQ Assay, a bias-controlled multiplex PCR. The authors processed their data as follows. Within the assay, amplification of reference gene primers was used to estimate how many nucleated cells each sample contained. To quantify the absolute abundance of each unique TCRbeta CDR3 rearrangement, sequence reads were collapsed and filtered. For each sample, productive Simpson clonality was calculated as the square root of Simpson's diversity index across productive rearrangements. As stored in TCRdb, this immuneACCESS dataset retains in-frame rearrangements with V and J assigned. A fraction of the clones does not appear; measured against another copy, unresolved V genes explain less than half of the discrepancy, and the remainder lacks a known reason. D and trimming were read from the DNA, whereas the V and J calls and clone size are those reported in that table. The sample includes about 250,000 clones, with 88% observed a single time. The ten largest clones capture 2.5% to 3% of the sample.

The source material was PBMCs or T cells enriched from blood (not recorded which). The sequence was collected from a woman between 45 and 65 years old who had recovered from COVID-19. The chain uses TRBV28 and TRBJ2-3; matching of 6 bases hints at TRBD2 as the D gene. The bases are TGTGCCAGCAGTTTAGACCGGGACTTACCCACAGATACGCAGTATTTT. Translated, it gives CASSLDRDLPTDTQYF.